This entry is about one TCR beta chain. The antigen remains undetermined. The treatment is: some 20 received Ad26.COV2.S at low or high dose, single or two shots; 5 received placebo; per-sample allocation not given. Collection of the samples took place on day 63 after the first injection of vaccine or placebo. This table comes from immunoSEQ multiplex PCR, and its TCRdb copy is limited to in-frame clones, with some not included. The sample includes approximately 280,000 clones, around 87% of them seen just once. The CDR3 consists of 15 residues. V shed 0 bases and J shed 3 bases, with 9 bases lying between them. The germline V gene has CDR1 SGHNT and CDR2 YYREEE (reference sequence). The source of the sample is a study of Ad26.COV2.S vaccination and SARS-CoV-2 variants. Broader study findings: Non-spike TCR breadth did not differ much between vaccine and placebo recipients. It was vaccine recipients, not placebo recipients, who had the higher spike-specific TCR breadth.

The material was peripheral blood, obtained in a trial of Ad26.COV2.S vaccine versus placebo. The genes are TRBV5-4 and TRBJ2-2, with D possibly being TRBD1 or TRBD2 (6 bases each). The origin of this receptor is a person aged 18-65 years who received the Ad26.COV2.S COVID-19 vaccine or a placebo. CDR3 bases: TGTGCCAGCAGCTTGGACAGGGAGGACACCGGGGAGCTGTTTTTT. As protein: CASSLDREDTGELFF. The entire variable domain, with the rest obtained from reference TRBV5-4 and TRBJ2-2, is as follows: ETGVTQSPTHLIKTRGQQVTLRCSSQSGHNTVSWYQQALGQGPQFIFQYYREEENGRGNFPPRFSGLQFPNYSSELNVNALELDDSALYLCASSLDREDTGELFFGEGSRLTVL.